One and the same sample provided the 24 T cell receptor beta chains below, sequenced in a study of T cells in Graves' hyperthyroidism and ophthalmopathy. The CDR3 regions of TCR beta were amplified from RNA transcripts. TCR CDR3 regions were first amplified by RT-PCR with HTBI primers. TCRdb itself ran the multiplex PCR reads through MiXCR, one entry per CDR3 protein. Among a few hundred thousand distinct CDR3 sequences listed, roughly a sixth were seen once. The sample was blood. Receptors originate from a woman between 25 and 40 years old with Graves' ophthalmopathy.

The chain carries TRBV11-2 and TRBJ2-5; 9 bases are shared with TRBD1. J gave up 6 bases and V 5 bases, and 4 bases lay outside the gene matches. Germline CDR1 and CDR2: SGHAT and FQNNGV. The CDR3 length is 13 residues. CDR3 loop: CASSPGTGQTQYF. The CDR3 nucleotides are TGTGCCAGCAGCCCTGGGACAGGGCAGACCCAGTACTTC.

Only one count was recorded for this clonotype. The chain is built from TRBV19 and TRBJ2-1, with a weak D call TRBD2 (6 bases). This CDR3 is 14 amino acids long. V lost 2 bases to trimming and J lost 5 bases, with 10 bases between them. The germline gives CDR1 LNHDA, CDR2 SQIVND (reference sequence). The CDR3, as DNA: TGTGCCAGTAGTATACGGGGGTCTCACAATGAGCAGTTCTTC. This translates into CASSIRGSHNEQFF.

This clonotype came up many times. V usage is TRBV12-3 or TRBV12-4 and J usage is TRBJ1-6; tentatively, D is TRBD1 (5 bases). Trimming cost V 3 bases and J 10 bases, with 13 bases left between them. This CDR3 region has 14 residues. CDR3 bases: TGTGCCAGCAGTTTGGGGCGGACGCGGTCACCCCTCCACTTT. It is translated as CASSLGRTRSPLHF.

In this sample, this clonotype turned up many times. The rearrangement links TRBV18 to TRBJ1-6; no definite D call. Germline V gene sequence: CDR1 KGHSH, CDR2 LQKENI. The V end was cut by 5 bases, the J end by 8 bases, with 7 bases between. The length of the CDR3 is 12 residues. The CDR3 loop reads CASSSTHSPLHF. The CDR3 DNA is TGTGCCAGCTCATCAACCCATTCACCCCTCCACTTT.

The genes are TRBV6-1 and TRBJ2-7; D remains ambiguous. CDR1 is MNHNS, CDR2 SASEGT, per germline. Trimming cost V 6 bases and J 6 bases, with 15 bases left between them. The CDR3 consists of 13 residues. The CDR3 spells CASRGQSGSEQYF. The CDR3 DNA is TGTGCCAGCAGAGGGCAGTCCGGTTCCGAGCAGTACTTC.

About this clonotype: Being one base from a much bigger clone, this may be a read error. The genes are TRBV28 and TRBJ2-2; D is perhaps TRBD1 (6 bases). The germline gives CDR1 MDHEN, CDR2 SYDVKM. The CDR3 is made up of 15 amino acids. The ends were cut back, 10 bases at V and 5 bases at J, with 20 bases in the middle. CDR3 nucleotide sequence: TGTGCCACCTCCCGGGACACCGAGAAGACCGGGGAGCTGTTTTTT. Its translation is CATSRDTEKTGELFF.

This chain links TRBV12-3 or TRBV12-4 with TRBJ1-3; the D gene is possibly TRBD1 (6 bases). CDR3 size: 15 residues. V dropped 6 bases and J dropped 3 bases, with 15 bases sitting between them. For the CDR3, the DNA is TGTGCCAGCAGCCGCGGGGGGCTTGGTGGAAACACCATATATTTT. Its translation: CASSRGGLGGNTIYF.

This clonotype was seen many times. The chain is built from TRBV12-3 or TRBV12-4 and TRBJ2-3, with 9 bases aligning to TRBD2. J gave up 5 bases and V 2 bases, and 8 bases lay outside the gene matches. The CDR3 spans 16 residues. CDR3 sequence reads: CASSLFPSGTGDTQYF. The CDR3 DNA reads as TGTGCCAGCAGTTTATTTCCTAGCGGGACGGGAGATACGCAGTATTTT.

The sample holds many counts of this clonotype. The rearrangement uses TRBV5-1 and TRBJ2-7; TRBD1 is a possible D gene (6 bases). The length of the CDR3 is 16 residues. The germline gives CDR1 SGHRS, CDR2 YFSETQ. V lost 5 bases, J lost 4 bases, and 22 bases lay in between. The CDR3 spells CASRQSGAMSGYEQYF. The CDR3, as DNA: TGCGCCAGCAGACAATCAGGGGCTATGTCGGGTTACGAGCAGTACTTC.

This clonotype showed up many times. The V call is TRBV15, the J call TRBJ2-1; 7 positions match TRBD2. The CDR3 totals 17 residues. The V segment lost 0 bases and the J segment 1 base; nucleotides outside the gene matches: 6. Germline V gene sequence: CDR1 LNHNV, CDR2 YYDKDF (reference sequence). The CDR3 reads CATSREIGGSSYNEQFF. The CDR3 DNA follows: TGTGCCACCAGCAGAGAAATCGGCGGGAGTTCCTACAATGAGCAGTTCTTC.

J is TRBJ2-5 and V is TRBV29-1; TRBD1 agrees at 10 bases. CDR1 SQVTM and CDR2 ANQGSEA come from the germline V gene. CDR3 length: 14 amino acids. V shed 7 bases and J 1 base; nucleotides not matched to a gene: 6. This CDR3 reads CSAGTGAPQETQYF. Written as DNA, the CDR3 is TGCAGCGCCGGGACAGGGGCCCCCCAAGAGACCCAGTACTTC.

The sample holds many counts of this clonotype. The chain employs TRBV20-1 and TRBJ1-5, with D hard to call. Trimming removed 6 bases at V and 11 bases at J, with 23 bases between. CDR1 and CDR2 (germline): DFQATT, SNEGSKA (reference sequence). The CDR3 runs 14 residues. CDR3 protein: CSAPNGRQAASQHF. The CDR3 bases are TGCAGTGCGCCTAATGGGCGTCAGGCAGCGTCCCAGCATTTT.

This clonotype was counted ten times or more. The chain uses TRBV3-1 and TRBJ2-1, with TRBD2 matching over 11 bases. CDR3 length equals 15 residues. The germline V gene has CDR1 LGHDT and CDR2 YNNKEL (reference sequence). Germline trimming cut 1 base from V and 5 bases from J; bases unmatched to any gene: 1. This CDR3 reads CASSQVGLADNEQFF. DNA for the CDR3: TGTGCCAGCAGCCAAGTGGGACTAGCGGACAATGAGCAGTTCTTC.

The CDR3 DNA reads as TGTGCCAGCACTCCGACTAGAAGATACGAGCAGTACTTC. Translated: CASTPTRRYEQYF. This chain connects TRBV6-1 to TRBJ2-7; weak D call: TRBD2 (6 bases). The CDR3 has 13 amino acids. V lost 7 bases and J lost 4, with 14 bases in between. Germline loops: CDR1 MNHNS, CDR2 SASEGT.

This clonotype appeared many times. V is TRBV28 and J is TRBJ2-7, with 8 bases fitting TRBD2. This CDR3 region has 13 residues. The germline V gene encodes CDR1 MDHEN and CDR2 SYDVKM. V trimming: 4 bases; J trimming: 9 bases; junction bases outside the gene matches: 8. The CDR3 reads CASSSPSGRVQYF. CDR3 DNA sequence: TGTGCCAGCAGTTCCCCCAGCGGGAGAGTGCAGTACTTC.

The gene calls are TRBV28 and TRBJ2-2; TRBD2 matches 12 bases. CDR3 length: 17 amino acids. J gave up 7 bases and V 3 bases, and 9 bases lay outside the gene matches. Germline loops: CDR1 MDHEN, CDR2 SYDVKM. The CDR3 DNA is TGTGCCAGCAGTTTTCCTAGCGGGAGGGGCGCGGTCGGGGAGCTGTTTTTT. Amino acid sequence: CASSFPSGRGAVGELFF.

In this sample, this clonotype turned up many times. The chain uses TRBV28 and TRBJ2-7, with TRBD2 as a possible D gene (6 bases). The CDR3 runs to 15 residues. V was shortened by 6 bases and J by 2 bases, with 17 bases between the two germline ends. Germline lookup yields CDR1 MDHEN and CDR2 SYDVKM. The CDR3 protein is CASSARHGGTYEQYF. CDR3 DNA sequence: TGTGCCAGCAGCGCCCGACACGGAGGGACCTACGAGCAGTACTTC.

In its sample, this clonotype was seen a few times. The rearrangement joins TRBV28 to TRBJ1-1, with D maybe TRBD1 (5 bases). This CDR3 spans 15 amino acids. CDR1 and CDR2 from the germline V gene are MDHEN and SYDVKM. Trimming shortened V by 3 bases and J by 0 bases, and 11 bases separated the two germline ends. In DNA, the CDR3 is TGTGCCAGCAGTTTTAACGTGGACATGAACACTGAAGCTTTCTTT. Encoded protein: CASSFNVDMNTEAFF.

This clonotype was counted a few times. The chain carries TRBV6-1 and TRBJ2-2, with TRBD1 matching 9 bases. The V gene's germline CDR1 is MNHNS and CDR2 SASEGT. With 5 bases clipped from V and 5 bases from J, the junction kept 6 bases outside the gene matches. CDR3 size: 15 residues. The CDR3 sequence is CASSSTGQGTGELFF. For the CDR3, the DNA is TGTGCCAGCAGTTCCACGGGACAGGGTACCGGGGAGCTGTTTTTT.

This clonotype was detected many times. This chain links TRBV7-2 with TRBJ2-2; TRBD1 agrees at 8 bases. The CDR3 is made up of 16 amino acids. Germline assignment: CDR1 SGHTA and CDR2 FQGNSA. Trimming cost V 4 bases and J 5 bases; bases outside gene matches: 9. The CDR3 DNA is TGTGCCAGCAGCTCATGGACAGGGCACGCTACCGGGGAGCTGTTTTTT. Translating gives CASSSWTGHATGELFF.

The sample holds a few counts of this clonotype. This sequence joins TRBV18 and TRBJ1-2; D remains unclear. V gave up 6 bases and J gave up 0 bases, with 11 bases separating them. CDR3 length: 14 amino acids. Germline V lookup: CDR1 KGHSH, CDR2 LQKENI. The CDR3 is CASSPDAANYGYTF. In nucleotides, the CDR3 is TGTGCCAGCTCGCCTGACGCTGCTAACTATGGCTACACCTTC.

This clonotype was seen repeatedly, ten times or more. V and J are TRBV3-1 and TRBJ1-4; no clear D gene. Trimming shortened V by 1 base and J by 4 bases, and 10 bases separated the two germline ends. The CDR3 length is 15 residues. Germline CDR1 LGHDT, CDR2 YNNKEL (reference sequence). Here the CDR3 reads CASSQGLGSNEKLFF. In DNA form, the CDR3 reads TGTGCCAGCAGCCAAGGGTTGGGCAGTAATGAAAAACTGTTTTTT.

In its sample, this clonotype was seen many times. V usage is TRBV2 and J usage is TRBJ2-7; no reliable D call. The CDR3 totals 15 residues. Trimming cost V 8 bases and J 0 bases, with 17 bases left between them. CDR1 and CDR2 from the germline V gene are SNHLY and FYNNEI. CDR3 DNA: TGTGCCAGCCTTGTCCCTTCGAAGAACTCCTACGAGCAGTACTTC. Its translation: CASLVPSKNSYEQYF.

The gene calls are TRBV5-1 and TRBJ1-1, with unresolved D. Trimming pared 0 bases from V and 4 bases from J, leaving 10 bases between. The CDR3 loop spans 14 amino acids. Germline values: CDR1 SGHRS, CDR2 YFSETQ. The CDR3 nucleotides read TGCGCCAGCAGCTTGGGTCCGGGCAGCACTGAAGCTTTCTTT. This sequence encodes CASSLGPGSTEAFF.